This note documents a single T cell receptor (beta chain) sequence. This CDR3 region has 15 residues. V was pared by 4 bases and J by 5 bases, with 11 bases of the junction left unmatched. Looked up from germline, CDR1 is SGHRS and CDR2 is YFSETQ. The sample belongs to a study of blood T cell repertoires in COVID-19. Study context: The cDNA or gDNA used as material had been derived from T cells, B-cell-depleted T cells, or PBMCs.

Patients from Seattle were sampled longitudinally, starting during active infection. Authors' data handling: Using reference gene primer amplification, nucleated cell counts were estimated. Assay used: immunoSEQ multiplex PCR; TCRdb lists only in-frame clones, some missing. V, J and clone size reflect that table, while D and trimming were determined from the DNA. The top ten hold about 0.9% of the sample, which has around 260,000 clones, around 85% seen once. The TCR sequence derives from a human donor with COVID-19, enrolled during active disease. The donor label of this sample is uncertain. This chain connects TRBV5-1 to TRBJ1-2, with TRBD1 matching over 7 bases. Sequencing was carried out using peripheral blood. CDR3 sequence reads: CASSKRQQGLYGYTF. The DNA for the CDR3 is TGCGCCAGCAGCAAGCGGCAACAGGGGTTATATGGCTACACCTTC. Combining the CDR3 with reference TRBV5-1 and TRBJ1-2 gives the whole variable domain KAGVTQTPRYLIKTRGQQVTLSCSPISGHRSVSWYQQTPGQGLQFLFEYFSETQRNKGNFPGRFSGRQFSNSRSEMNVSTLELGDSALYLCASSKRQQGLYGYTFGSGTRLTVV.